These 12 T cell receptor beta chains were all obtained from the same sample, sequenced in a study of human T cells and chemical hapten exposure (dated by TCRdb to about 2021). Libraries were prepared through RACE. The sequencer was a NextSeq 500. TCRdb cleaned the public reads at Q25 with fastp, built clones with MiXCR and kept in-frame beta chains. Here each entry gathers all rows of one CDR3 protein and keeps the most common genes and DNA. The sample table contains roughly 60,000 distinct CDR3 sequences; only one count was recorded for around 7% of them. The leading ten clones occupy over 1.5% of the sample. The sample's time point label is to be understood as: pre-sensitization, week 0. The meaning of the sample's treatment or condition label: therapeutic diphenylcyclopropenone sensitization with weekly scalp DPC. The sample in question was whole blood, obtained in connection with sensitization to the hapten diphenylcyclopropenone (DPC). The receptors come from a woman aged 30 to 39 with alopecia areata. Some clones in this sample may be carry-over from other donors' samples.

This sequence joins TRBV5-1 and TRBJ1-1; D gene unclear. Germline CDR1 reads SGHRS; CDR2 reads YFSETQ. The CDR3 covers 14 residues. Trimming pared 3 bases from V and 1 base from J, leaving 10 bases between. The CDR3 region is CASSYEPRNTEAFF. For the CDR3, the DNA is TGCGCCAGCAGCTACGAACCCCGGAACACTGAAGCTTTCTTT.

In its sample, this clonotype was seen many times. The J gene is TRBJ1-1, the V gene TRBV6-5, with 8 nucleotides matching TRBD1. The CDR3 length is 15 residues. The V and J ends lost 5 bases and 4 bases, in that order; junction bases with no gene match: 9. CDR1 and CDR2 from the germline V gene are MNHEY and SVGAGI. Here the CDR3 reads CASSSRGLPSTEAFF. The CDR3 nucleotides are TGTGCCAGCAGTAGCAGGGGGCTTCCCTCCACTGAAGCTTTCTTT.

V is TRBV5-4 and J is TRBJ1-3, with D maybe TRBD1 (5 bases). The CDR3 runs to 14 residues. Trimming cost V 4 bases and J 1 base, with 9 bases left between them. Germline assignment: CDR1 SGHNT and CDR2 YYREEE (reference sequence). The CDR3 sequence is CASSVTGSGNTIYF. The CDR3 DNA sequence: TGTGCCAGCAGCGTAACAGGATCTGGAAACACCATATATTTT.

The sample holds many counts of this clonotype. The CDR3 bases are TGCAGCGTTGAACAGGGTACAGATACGCAGTATTTT. Translated: CSVEQGTDTQYF. V usage is TRBV29-1 and J usage is TRBJ2-3; perhaps TRBD1 as D (5 bases). The CDR3 totals 12 residues. Trimming took off 2 bases at V and 3 bases at J, with 6 bases between the two ends. Germline V gene data show CDR1 as SQVTM and CDR2 as ANQGSEA.

On this clonotype: A much bigger clone sits one base away, suggesting this may be a read error. This chain joins TRBV3-1 and TRBJ1-1; D not resolved. The CDR3 consists of 11 residues. Germline V gives CDR1 LGHDT, CDR2 YNNKEL (reference sequence). CDR3 nucleotide sequence: TGTGACAGCAGCCAGCTGGGGGAAGCTTTCTTT. Translated: CDSSQLGEAFF.

This clonotype was seen at least ten times. The V gene is TRBV3-1, the J gene TRBJ2-3; D remains ambiguous. The germline V gene encodes CDR1 LGHDT and CDR2 YNNKEL (reference sequence). V lost 2 bases, J lost 4 bases, and 7 bases lay in between. The CDR3 length is 13 residues. The CDR3: CASSQLGADTQYF. As DNA, the CDR3 is TGTGCCAGCAGCCAACTGGGTGCAGATACGCAGTATTTT.

This clonotype was recorded many times. V usage is TRBV7-9 and J usage is TRBJ2-1, with TRBD2 identical over 7 bases. J gave up 3 bases and V 3 bases, and 14 bases lay outside the gene matches. The V gene's germline CDR1 is SEHNR and CDR2 FQNEAQ (reference sequence). The CDR3 runs 18 residues. CDR3 in amino acids: CASSFPGPTSSYYNEQFF. For the CDR3, the DNA is TGTGCCAGCAGCTTCCCAGGACCGACTAGCTCCTACTACAATGAGCAGTTCTTC.

This clonotype was recorded at least ten times. This chain uses TRBV20-1 with TRBJ1-1; tentatively, D is TRBD1 (5 bases). The germline V gene encodes CDR1 DFQATT and CDR2 SNEGSKA (reference sequence). The CDR3 contains 17 residues. Trimming stripped 0 bases from V and 5 bases from J, with 22 bases between. CDR3 amino acids: CSARDPNGPQGGTEAFF. CDR3 DNA sequence: TGCAGTGCTAGAGATCCTAATGGACCCCAGGGAGGGACTGAAGCTTTCTTT.

Ten or more counts support this clonotype. This chain connects TRBV2 to TRBJ2-6, with D tentatively TRBD1 (5 bases). The germline gives CDR1 SNHLY, CDR2 FYNNEI. V lost 6 bases to trimming and J lost 3 bases, with 15 bases between them. The CDR3 runs 16 residues. The DNA of the CDR3 is TGTGCCAGCAGGGAGACAGAAATCTTTGGGGCCAACGTCCTGACTTTC. Residues: CASRETEIFGANVLTF. The variable domain in full, completed from reference TRBV2 and TRBJ2-6, reads EPEVTQTPSHQVTQMGQEVILRCVPISNHLYFYWYRQILGQKVEFLVSFYNNEISEKSEIFDDQFSVERPDGSNFTLKIRSTKLEDSAMYFCASRETEIFGANVLTFGAGSRLTVL.

The sample holds many counts of this clonotype. The chain couples TRBV6-1 to TRBJ1-3; D is unclear. The CDR3 has 14 residues. V was cut by 2 bases and J by 4 bases, with 9 bases left in between. Germline values: CDR1 MNHNS, CDR2 SASEGT. The CDR3 nucleotides are TGTGCCAGCAGTGAAAATCTTAAGGGAAACACCATATATTTT. Its protein product is CASSENLKGNTIYF.

A single count supports this clonotype. Given a much more abundant clone one base away, this may be a read error. J is TRBJ2-2 and V is TRBV5-4; D may correspond to TRBD1 or TRBD2 (7 bases each). Looked up from germline, CDR1 is SGHNT and CDR2 is YYREEE (reference sequence). CDR3 length equals 16 residues. CDR3 sequence (DNA): TGTGCCAGCAGCCCTCCGGGCAGGGGGAAGAGCGGGGAGCTGTATTTT. Translated, it gives CASSPPGRGKSGELYF.

This clonotype has at least ten counts. The CDR3 DNA sequence: TGTGCCAGCAGCACAAGTGGAATCGGGATTGCCAAAAACATTCAGTACTTC. Its protein is CASSTSGIGIAKNIQYF. The chain links TRBV11-2 to TRBJ2-4; the D gene is possibly TRBD2 (5 bases). The CDR3 covers 17 residues. Germline V gives CDR1 SGHAT, CDR2 FQNNGV. The ends were cut back, 5 bases at V and 1 base at J, with 18 bases in the middle.